One and the same sample provided the 2 T cell receptor beta chains below, sequenced in a study of T cell responses to AZD1222 COVID-19 vaccine. Sequenced by immunoSEQ multiplex PCR; TCRdb stores in-frame clones only, minus some. The sample contains about 100,000 clones, 88% of which appear only once. The sample in question was peripheral blood, obtained on day 0 of AZD1222 vaccination. Every receptor here comes from an adult in good health.

This clone came up a few times. The chain has TRBV4-1 and TRBJ1-3; no reliable D call. CDR1 is MGHRA and CDR2 is YSYEKL in the germline V gene. The V and J ends lost 4 bases and 7 bases respectively, with 14 bases between them. This CDR3 contains 14 residues. Written as DNA, the CDR3 is TGCGCCAGCAGCCCCCTACCATACGGGAACACCATATATTTT. Translated, it gives CASSPLPYGNTIYF.

V usage is TRBV18 and J usage is TRBJ2-2; the D call may be TRBD1 or TRBD2 (5 bases each). Germline CDR1 KGHSH, CDR2 LQKENI. The CDR3 contains 16 residues. Trimming removed 4 bases at V and 0 bases at J, with 12 bases between. This CDR3 is CASSRTGRANTGELFF. CDR3 DNA: TGTGCCAGCTCACGGACGGGGCGCGCGAACACCGGGGAGCTGTTTTTT. Full variable domain (rest looked up from reference TRBV18 and TRBJ2-2): NAGVMQNPRHLVRRRGQEARLRCSPMKGHSHVYWYRQLPEEGLKFMVYLQKENIIDESGMPKERFSAEFPKEGPSILRIQQVVRGDSAAYFCASSRTGRANTGELFFGEGSRLTVL.